These 21 T cell receptor beta chains were all obtained from the same sample, sequenced in a study of blood T cells in healthy people across ages. With a J-beta primer mix and a sample-barcoded 5' primer, a second PCR ran roughly 6 to 12 cycles. TCRdb analysed the 5' RACE reads with MiXCR anew, one entry per CDR3 protein. The sample has about 1,400,000 distinct CDR3 sequences, around 59% seen once. Sequencing input: blood. These TCRs come from a man in his late teens or twenties in good health.

The J gene is TRBJ2-1, the V gene TRBV6-2 or TRBV6-3, with a possible D match to TRBD1 (5 bases). The V and J ends lost 7 bases and 10 bases respectively, with 17 bases between them. Germline CDR1 is MNHEY and CDR2 is SVGEGT. The CDR3 runs 13 residues. The CDR3 bases are TGTGCCAGCAAAAAGGACAACCACCTAGAGCAGTTCTTC. It encodes CASKKDNHLEQFF.

The chain is built from TRBV4-1 and TRBJ1-4; the D gene is possibly TRBD1 (5 bases). CDR1 is MGHRA, CDR2 YSYEKL, per germline. This CDR3 is built from 15 residues. V was clipped by 3 bases and J by 5 bases, with 13 bases between them. The CDR3 sequence is CASSQPAGQNEKLFF. The DNA of the CDR3 is TGCGCCAGCAGCCAGCCGGCAGGACAAAATGAAAAACTGTTTTTT.

This clonotype was seen a few times. The chain has TRBV4-1 and TRBJ2-2, with D hard to call. The CDR3 covers 18 residues. Per germline, CDR1 MGHRA and CDR2 YSYEKL. V shed 0 bases and J shed 3 bases, with 17 bases lying between them. CDR3 sequence reads: CASSQDSIAVGDTGELFF. The CDR3 DNA follows: TGCGCCAGCAGCCAAGATTCGATAGCCGTGGGTGACACCGGGGAGCTGTTTTTT.

The V and J genes are TRBV14 and TRBJ1-4; D uncertain. V was cut by 2 bases and J by 10 bases, with 17 bases left in between. CDR3 length: 15 amino acids. CDR1 and CDR2 from the germline V gene are SGHDN and FVKESK. CDR3 in DNA: TGTGCCAGCAGCCAACTACCATCCCTAGGGCGAAAACTGTTTTTT. Protein product: CASSQLPSLGRKLFF.

This clonotype was picked up many times. This rearrangement joins TRBV4-1 to TRBJ2-1; maybe TRBD2 (5 bases). The germline V gene has CDR1 MGHRA and CDR2 YSYEKL. Trimming shortened V by 0 bases and J by 2 bases, and 8 bases separated the two germline ends. The CDR3 consists of 15 residues. The CDR3 DNA reads TGCGCCAGCAGCCAAGATTCGGGGACCTACAATGAGCAGTTCTTC. It yields the protein CASSQDSGTYNEQFF.

The chain has TRBV5-1 and TRBJ2-7; a weak D match, TRBD1 (6 bases). Trimming cost V 4 bases and J 0 bases, with 14 bases left between them. The CDR3 totals 15 residues. CDR1 is SGHRS and CDR2 is YFSETQ in the germline V gene. The CDR3 DNA sequence: TGCGCCAGCAGCCCTTGGACAGTTATCTCCTACGAGCAGTACTTC. Protein sequence: CASSPWTVISYEQYF.

This chain connects TRBV4-1 to TRBJ2-2; a possible D gene is TRBD2 (7 bases). Germline V lookup: CDR1 MGHRA, CDR2 YSYEKL. CDR3 size: 16 residues. V was cut by 3 bases and J by 6 bases, with 17 bases left in between. The CDR3 sequence: CASSQGGGSSAGELFF. As DNA, the CDR3 is TGCGCCAGCAGCCAGGGGGGGGGCTCGTCCGCCGGGGAGCTGTTTTTT.

The rearrangement joins TRBV7-2 to TRBJ2-5, with D uncertain. CDR1 and CDR2 from the germline V gene are SGHTA and FQGNSA. Trimming cost V 1 base and J 5 bases, with 11 bases left between them. The CDR3 extends over 14 amino acids. CDR3 nucleotides: TGTGCCAGCAGCTTAGGTCGAGTTGGGGAGACCCAGTACTTC. Amino acids: CASSLGRVGETQYF. Complete variable domain (other parts from reference TRBV7-2 and TRBJ2-5): GAGVSQSPSNKVTEKGKDVELRCDPISGHTALYWYRQSLGQGLEFLIYFQGNSAPDKSGLPSDRFSAERTGGSVSTLTIQRTQQEDSAVYLCASSLGRVGETQYFGPGTRLLVL.

V usage is TRBV5-1 and J usage is TRBJ1-6, with D hard to call. V gave up 0 bases and J gave up 6 bases, with 10 bases separating them. The CDR3 is 15 residues long. Looked up from germline, CDR1 is SGHRS and CDR2 is YFSETQ. The CDR3 DNA reads TGCGCCAGCAGCTTGGATGGAGGAAGTAATTCACCCCTCCACTTT. Amino acids: CASSLDGGSNSPLHF.

The rearrangement uses TRBV20-1 and TRBJ2-5; D is unresolved. Germline-derived CDR1 and CDR2 are DFQATT and SNEGSKA (reference sequence). The V end lost 1 base, the J end lost 5 bases, and 11 bases lay between the germline ends. The CDR3 length is 13 residues. This CDR3 reads CSARVGEAETQYF. CDR3 coding DNA: TGCAGTGCTAGAGTTGGGGAAGCGGAGACCCAGTACTTC.

This clonotype was seen more than once but under ten times. The chain employs TRBV27 and TRBJ2-1; D call uncertain. The CDR3 is 16 amino acids. Trimming took off 5 bases at V and 8 bases at J, with 22 bases between the two ends. Germline V CDR1 and CDR2: MNHEY, SMNVEV (reference sequence). CDR3 in amino acids: CASSLTDHPSSDEQFF. The CDR3 bases are TGTGCCAGCAGTCTAACAGACCACCCCTCGAGTGATGAGCAGTTCTTC.

This chain links TRBV24-1 with TRBJ2-1; no definite D call. Trimming left V 9 bases short and J 10 bases short, with 12 bases between. This CDR3 is built from 11 residues. Per the germline V gene, CDR1 is KGHDR and CDR2 is SFDVKD. The chain's CDR3 is CATADPWEQFF. The DNA of the CDR3 is TGTGCCACCGCAGACCCTTGGGAGCAGTTCTTC.

The chain joins TRBV4-3 to TRBJ2-5; D perhaps matches TRBD2 (6 bases). Trimming removed 0 bases at V and 9 bases at J, with 11 bases between. From germline, CDR1 is LGHNA and CDR2 YSLEER. The CDR3 contains 13 residues. CDR3 sequence reads: CASSQEGGWPQYF. The CDR3 DNA follows: TGCGCCAGCAGCCAAGAAGGAGGGTGGCCCCAGTACTTC.

V and J are TRBV5-1 and TRBJ1-4; 7 nucleotides match TRBD1. The CDR3 has 15 amino acids. V lost 5 bases to trimming and J lost 0 bases; unmatched junction nucleotides: 4. The germline gives CDR1 SGHRS, CDR2 YFSETQ. The CDR3 coding sequence is TGCGCCAGCAGGCGGGACAGCCCAACTAATGAAAAACTGTTTTTT. Amino acids: CASRRDSPTNEKLFF.

This clonotype was picked up a small number of times. The chain employs TRBV7-2 and TRBJ2-7, with 8 bases lining up with TRBD2. Germline CDR1 is SGHTA and CDR2 is FQGNSA. Trimming took 3 bases from V and 1 from J; bases not matched to a gene: 2. CDR3 length equals 14 residues. DNA of the CDR3: TGTGCCAGCAGCTTCCAGCGGGGGTCCTACGAGCAGTACTTC. As protein: CASSFQRGSYEQYF.

CDR3 sequence: CASSPNLREGRDEQFF. In DNA form, the CDR3 reads TGTGCCAGCAGCCCAAACTTGAGGGAGGGCAGGGATGAGCAGTTCTTC. The V gene is TRBV3-1, the J gene TRBJ2-1, with 7 positions matching TRBD2. There are 16 residues in the CDR3. Germline CDR1 LGHDT, CDR2 YNNKEL (reference sequence). V lost 4 bases, J lost 8 bases, and 14 bases stayed unmatched.

The CDR3 DNA is TGTGCCAGCAGCAATTCCCGGGACGCGTCTTACAATGAGCAGTTCTTC. Protein sequence: CASSNSRDASYNEQFF. The chain recombines TRBV21-1 with TRBJ2-1; the D segment call TRBD1 is taken from the table without a DNA check. TRBV21-1 is termed a pseudogene. The CDR3 extends over 16 amino acids.

CDR3 region: CASSEISSYEQYF. The DNA of the CDR3 is TGTGCCAGCAGTGAAATCTCTAGCTACGAGCAGTACTTC. The chain is built from TRBV6-1 and TRBJ2-5; no firm D call. The closer fit of TRBJ2-7 to the DNA end suggests the J call may be wrong. The germline gives CDR1 MNHNS, CDR2 SASEGT. The CDR3 spans 13 residues.

The DNA of the CDR3 is TGCGCCAGCAGCCAAGACGCAAAGAGCTCCTATAATTCACCCCTCCACTTT. Translation gives CASSQDAKSSYNSPLHF. The chain joins TRBV4-3 to TRBJ1-6; D is unclear. The CDR3 has 17 residues. The ends were cut back, 0 bases at V and 0 bases at J, with 9 bases in the middle. Per the germline V gene, CDR1 is LGHNA and CDR2 is YSLEER.

The chain recombines TRBV5-1 with TRBJ2-5, with 10 bases matching TRBD2. J was trimmed by 1 base and V by 6 bases; bases with no gene match: 3. The length of the CDR3 is 14 residues. The V gene's germline CDR1 is SGHRS and CDR2 YFSETQ. The CDR3 nucleotides are TGCGCCAGCACGGCTAGCGGGGGCCAAGAGACCCAGTACTTC. Translation: CASTASGGQETQYF.

The V and J genes are TRBV13 and TRBJ2-5; TRBD1 aligns across 9 bases. J gave up 5 bases and V 8 bases, and 24 bases lay outside the gene matches. CDR1 is PRHDT, CDR2 FYEKMQ, per germline (reference sequence). This CDR3 has 19 residues. This CDR3 is CASGIRTGVPSRKTETQYF. CDR3 bases: TGTGCCAGCGGTATCAGGACAGGGGTACCGTCGAGGAAGACCGAGACCCAGTACTTC.